The clone carrying this TCR beta chain was seen ten or more times. A single record per CDR3 protein comes from TCRdb applying MiXCR to the PCR reads. The data show roughly 300,000 distinct CDR3 sequences, roughly 24% seen once. The data belong to a study of molecular identifiers for immune sequencing clone quantification. V shed 4 bases and J shed 3 bases, with 13 bases lying between them. This CDR3 is built from 14 residues. When naive CD8 T cells were sorted, they were gated as CD8+CD4-CCR7+CD45RA+. The rearrangement joins TRBV23-1 to TRBJ2-7; D may be TRBD2 (5 bases). TRBV23-1 is flagged as an ORF with uncertain function. The source of this sequence is a human donor in good health. Some libraries in this study had Jurkat cell RNA spiked in. Sequences were obtained from naive CD8+ T cells from blood, with Jurkat cell RNA spiked in. Sample subset: FACS-sorted CD8+CD4-CCR7+CD45RA+ naive T cells. CDR3 residues: CASSPRRTSYEQYF. CDR3 DNA: TGCGCCAGCAGTCCTCGGAGAACTAGCTACGAGCAGTACTTC.